This T cell receptor (beta chain) is from a study of cytomegalovirus exposure and HLA in healthy donors. Study-level background: Findings of an earlier analysis included about 120 million unique TCR beta sequences from some 180 million T cells. Study-level results: Later findings reportedly placed an Asian-associated ancestry cluster below the 666-donor mean for N-insertions. A later analysis linked a missense variant in DCLRE1C to the trimming of TCR beta V and J genes.

The V gene's germline CDR1 is MNHEY and CDR2 SVGAGI. The CDR3 has 12 residues. Trimming took 5 bases from V and 8 from J, leaving 12 bases between them. Researchers ran the PCR with 60 Vbeta and 13 Jbeta primers. Original methodology: Later, 65 million to 90 million unique TCR beta chains were counted in an analysis, and some 10 million of them were shared. Here immunoSEQ multiplex PCR was the method, and the copy in TCRdb shows in-frame clones only, minus some. That table gives V, J and clone size, and the DNA gave D and trimming. This sample has approximately 100,000 clones, with about 9.5% found just once. Turning to this clone: Its antigen is not known.

This receptor was identified in a man in his forties in good health and CMV-seropositive. Sequenced: PBMCs. V is TRBV6-5 and J is TRBJ1-2; D perhaps matches TRBD1 (6 bases). This CDR3 is CASSTGMLGYTF. The CDR3 nucleotides read TGTGCCAGCAGTACAGGGATGTTGGGCTACACCTTC.